Below, 20 T cell receptor beta chains from the same sample are listed, as sequenced in a study of cytomegalovirus exposure and HLA in healthy donors. Researchers ran the PCR with 60 Vbeta and 13 Jbeta primers. Libraries were prepared by immunoSEQ multiplex PCR; TCRdb keeps only in-frame clonotypes and omits some of them. The table lists almost 200,000 clones, around 80% of them singletons. The source material was PBMCs. The receptors were sampled from a man aged 30 to 45 in good health and CMV-seronegative.

This clone has a handful of counts. The rearrangement links TRBV7-9 to TRBJ2-5; 9 nucleotides line up with TRBD1. The tail of the sequence fits TRBJ2-7 better, so the J call may be wrong. The CDR3 extends over 16 amino acids. Per the germline V gene, CDR1 is SEHNR and CDR2 is FQNEAQ (reference sequence). CDR3 protein: CASSFKKQGASGEQYF. The DNA for the CDR3 is TGTGCCAGCAGCTTTAAGAAACAGGGGGCGTCCGGCGAGCAGTACTTC.

In this sample, this clone turned up once. This chain joins TRBV15 and TRBJ2-7; 8 bases map to TRBD1. The CDR3 has 15 residues. Trimming took 0 bases from V and 0 from J; bases not matched to a gene: 1. Germline assignment: CDR1 LNHNV and CDR2 YYDKDF (reference sequence). The CDR3 coding sequence is TGTGCCACCAGCAGAGAAGGGACAGGCTCCTACGAGCAGTACTTC. Protein sequence: CATSREGTGSYEQYF.

In its sample, this clone was seen a few times. The rearrangement uses TRBV9 and TRBJ2-2; D gene uncertain. The CDR3 runs 13 residues. The V gene lost 3 bases and the J gene lost 7 bases, with 10 bases spanning the gap. In germline, CDR1 is SGDLS, CDR2 YYNGEE. The CDR3 loop is CASSELESGELFF. CDR3 coding DNA: TGTGCCAGCAGCGAATTAGAGAGCGGGGAGCTGTTTTTT.

The V gene is TRBV7-3, the J gene TRBJ2-5, with D tentatively TRBD2 (6 bases). Trimming removed 5 bases from V and 4 bases from J, with 11 bases in between. Looked up from germline, CDR1 is SGHTA and CDR2 is FQGTGA. The CDR3 runs 13 residues. In DNA form, the CDR3 reads TGTGCCAGCAGCCTCGGGGGAGGAGAGACCCAGTACTTC. This sequence encodes CASSLGGGETQYF.

Remarks on this clone: It is likely a read error, because the conserved phenylalanine at the end of the CDR3 is missing. The rearrangement uses TRBV2 and TRBJ2-3, with 7 bases that match TRBD2. Germline CDR1 reads SNHLY; CDR2 reads FYNNEI. The CDR3 is made up of 15 amino acids. J was trimmed by 0 bases and V by 6 bases; bases with no gene match: 6. CDR3 nucleotides: TGTGCCAGCAGCGTGACTAGCAGTAGCACAGATACGCAGTATCTT. Its protein product is CASSVTSSSTDTQYL.

The chain joins TRBV5-6 to TRBJ2-7; 9 bases align to TRBD1. V was clipped by 4 bases and J by 3 bases; unmatched bases: 11. The germline CDR1 and CDR2 sequences are SGHDT and YYEEEE. The CDR3 is 16 amino acids. This CDR3 reads CASSALLTGGYYEQYF. The CDR3 DNA is TGTGCCAGCAGCGCGCTGCTGACAGGGGGATACTACGAGCAGTACTTC. The full variable domain, rest sourced from reference TRBV5-6 and TRBJ2-7, is DAGVTQSPTHLIKTRGQQVTLRCSPKSGHDTVSWYQQALGQGPQFIFQYYEEEERQRGNFPDRFSGHQFPNYSSELNVNALLLGDSALYLCASSALLTGGYYEQYFGPGTRLTVT.

V and J are TRBV5-1 and TRBJ2-7; D possibly corresponds to TRBD1 (5 bases). Germline values: CDR1 SGHRS, CDR2 YFSETQ. Trimming shortened V by 3 bases and J by 2 bases, and 12 bases separated the two germline ends. The CDR3 has 14 amino acids. CDR3 region: CASSSRAGTYEQYF. The CDR3, as DNA: TGCGCCAGCAGCTCTAGGGCAGGGACCTACGAGCAGTACTTC.

The chain couples TRBV19 to TRBJ1-5; 8 bases fit TRBD1. The V segment lost 1 base and the J segment 7 bases; nucleotides outside the gene matches: 9. Per the germline V gene, CDR1 is LNHDA and CDR2 is SQIVND (reference sequence). The CDR3 is 16 residues long. CDR3 sequence (DNA): TGTGCCAGTAGTATAGGGACAGGGCTGCGAGGACAGCCCCAGCATTTT. This sequence encodes CASSIGTGLRGQPQHF.

The gene calls are TRBV2 and TRBJ1-4; the D gene is possibly TRBD1 (6 bases). Between the trimmed V and J ends, which lost 4 bases and 7 bases, there was a span of 16 bases. In germline, CDR1 is SNHLY, CDR2 FYNNEI. There are 15 residues in the CDR3. The CDR3 sequence: CASSGVGAWGEKLFF. CDR3 DNA: TGTGCCAGCAGTGGAGTGGGGGCTTGGGGTGAAAAACTGTTTTTT.

This chain connects TRBV4-1 to TRBJ2-7; 10 nucleotides line up with TRBD2. Losses at the gene ends were 3 bases for V and 4 bases for J; bases not matched to a gene: 6. CDR3 length equals 15 residues. Germline V gene sequence: CDR1 MGHRA, CDR2 YSYEKL. The CDR3 nucleotides are TGCGCCAGCAGCCACGTTCCTAGCGGGAGTTACGAGCAGTACTTC. This gives the protein CASSHVPSGSYEQYF.

This clone has more than one count but fewer than ten. The gene calls are TRBV11-2 and TRBJ2-7; D is ambiguous. V lost 0 bases, J lost 1 base, and 7 bases lay in between. CDR1 and CDR2 (germline): SGHAT, FQNNGV. The CDR3 length is 14 residues. The CDR3 DNA sequence: TGTGCCAGCAGCTTAGAATTTCATTCCTACGAGCAGTACTTC. Amino acids: CASSLEFHSYEQYF.

The rearrangement uses TRBV6-1 and TRBJ1-1, with D possibly matching TRBD1 (5 bases). The CDR3 covers 12 residues. Per germline, CDR1 MNHNS and CDR2 SASEGT. V lost 0 bases and J lost 14, with 13 bases in between. The CDR3 region has the DNA TGTGCCAGCAGTGAAGCGATCGGGGGGGACTTCTTT. Amino acid sequence: CASSEAIGGDFF.

This rearrangement joins TRBV6-1 to TRBJ1-5; no reliable D call. The CDR3 loop spans 16 amino acids. The germline V gene encodes CDR1 MNHNS and CDR2 SASEGT. Between the trimmed V and J ends, which lost 0 bases and 3 bases, there was a span of 12 bases. The CDR3 is CASSEAAGWPNQPQHF. The CDR3, as DNA: TGTGCCAGCAGTGAAGCGGCGGGGTGGCCCAATCAGCCCCAGCATTTT.

The chain has TRBV5-4 and TRBJ2-2; 11 nucleotides align to TRBD2. The junction had 6 bases not matched to a gene; V was cut back by 2 bases and J by 0 bases. This CDR3 is 18 amino acids long. Per germline, CDR1 SGHNT and CDR2 YYREEE (reference sequence). Here the CDR3 reads CASSLPRLAGTNTGELFF. The CDR3 DNA reads as TGTGCCAGCAGCTTACCGAGACTAGCGGGGACGAACACCGGGGAGCTGTTTTTT.

This clone showed up just a few times. This sequence joins TRBV5-1 and TRBJ2-2; TRBD1 matches 9 bases. Germline loops: CDR1 SGHRS, CDR2 YFSETQ. Trimming took 4 bases from V and 3 from J; bases not matched to a gene: 1. The CDR3 covers 14 residues. The CDR3 spells CASSRTGDTGELFF. The CDR3 region has the DNA TGCGCCAGCAGCCGGACAGGGGACACCGGGGAGCTGTTTTTT.

This chain uses TRBV7-3 with TRBJ1-2; 9 bases fit TRBD1. Trimming removed 6 bases from V and 4 bases from J; junction bases left unmatched: 3. CDR1 is SGHTA and CDR2 is FQGTGA in the germline V gene. The CDR3 sequence is 13 residues long. This CDR3 is CASSKTGGYGYTF. In nucleotides, the CDR3 is TGTGCCAGCAGTAAGACAGGGGGCTATGGCTACACCTTC.

The genes are TRBV28 and TRBJ2-7; 7 bases line up with TRBD2. Germline V gene data show CDR1 as MDHEN and CDR2 as SYDVKM. The CDR3 has 16 residues. J gave up 4 bases and V 5 bases, and 14 bases lay outside the gene matches. CDR3 loop: CASSLPRVSGPYEQYF. DNA of the CDR3: TGTGCCAGCAGTCTACCTCGGGTTAGCGGGCCGTACGAGCAGTACTTC. Drawing the rest from reference TRBV28 and TRBJ2-7, the complete variable domain is DVKVTQSSRYLVKRTGEKVFLECVQDMDHENMFWYRQDPGLGLRLIYFSYDVKMKEKGDIPEGYSVSREKKERFSLILESASTNQTSMYLCASSLPRVSGPYEQYFGPGTRLTVT.

The chain carries TRBV4-2 and TRBJ1-1; TRBD1 agrees at 8 bases. Germline V CDR1 and CDR2: LGHNA, YNFKEQ. This CDR3 has 15 residues. V was pared by 0 bases and J by 6 bases, with 6 bases of the junction left unmatched. The CDR3: CASSQEAQGAAEAFF. For the CDR3, the DNA is TGTGCCAGCAGCCAAGAGGCGCAGGGGGCCGCTGAAGCTTTCTTT.

The chain employs TRBV29-1 and TRBJ2-7, with D tentatively TRBD2 (6 bases). V shed 6 bases and J shed 2 bases, with 14 bases lying between them. The germline gives CDR1 SQVTM, CDR2 ANQGSEA. The CDR3 totals 13 residues. CDR3 in DNA: TGCAGCGTCGGGGATACTAGCCCCTACGAGCAGTACTTC. Translation: CSVGDTSPYEQYF.

The V and J genes are TRBV7-2 and TRBJ1-3; D is unresolved. Germline values: CDR1 SGHTA, CDR2 FQGNSA. The CDR3 length is 16 residues. The V end lost 5 bases, the J end lost 0 bases, and 14 bases lay between the germline ends. The CDR3 nucleotides are TGTGCCAGCAGCCCCAATCGGCGGAACTCTGGAAACACCATATATTTT. This codes for CASSPNRRNSGNTIYF.